These T cell receptor beta chains were read from a single sample in a study of T-cell reconstitution after alpha-beta-depleted transplantation in children. TCRdb fed the PCR reads into MiXCR, producing one record per CDR3 protein. The profile covers some 200,000 distinct CDR3 sequences, with around 8.4% appearing a single time and 35% to 45% taken by the ten largest. The sequenced sample was PBMCs, mostly from graft donor cells, obtained 360 days after TCRalphabeta/CD19-depleted stem cell transplant. These TCRs come from a male patient between 2 and 10 years old who had a stem cell transplant for acute myeloid leukemia, so the T cells may come from the graft donor. CDR3s include the opening cysteine and the closing phenylalanine or tryptophan. A D gene is named only where the DNA matches it firmly. Not every row has a clone size; where given, it reads once, few, many or a size class.

clone size	D gene	V gene	J gene	CDR3 length	CDR3 DNA	CDR3 protein
many	NA	TRBV12-3/TRBV12-4	TRBJ1-1	12	TGTGCCAGCAGTTTTTTATCCACCGCAGCTTTCTTT	CASSFLSTAAFF
few	NA	TRBV5-6	TRBJ1-1	14	TGTGCCAGCAGCTTGGAACCCCGGTCGTCTGAAGCTTTCTTT	CASSLEPRSSEAFF
many	NA	TRBV20-1	TRBJ1-1	11	TGCAGGCCGACAGGGAACACTGAAGCTTTCTTT	CRPTGNTEAFF
many	NA	TRBV20-1	TRBJ1-6	15	TGCAGTGCTAGATTACCGGGACAAGAGAATTCACCCCTCCACTTT	CSARLPGQENSPLHF
few	NA	TRBV29-1	TRBJ2-7	12	TGCAGCGTTGGGGGACAAAACTACGAGCAGTACTTC	CSVGGQNYEQYF
many	NA	TRBV3-1	TRBJ2-1	14	TGTGCCAGCAGCCAAGTGGTTCGAAACAATGAGCAGTTCTTC	CASSQVVRNNEQFF
NA	TRBD1	TRBV5-1	TRBJ2-7	14	TGCGCCAGCAGCGAGGACAGGGGGATCTACGAGCAGTACTTC	CASSEDRGIYEQYF
NA	TRBD1	TRBV29-1	TRBJ2-1	12	TGCAGCTCGGACAGGGGTTTGAATGAGCAGTTCTTC	CSSDRGLNEQFF
few	TRBD1	TRBV5-1	TRBJ1-1	15	TGCGCCAGCAGCTTGGCGGGGACAGGGGGCACTGAAGCTTTCTTT	CASSLAGTGGTEAFF
NA	NA	TRBV27	TRBJ1-5	14	TGTGCCAGCAGTCCAAACGGGTATGATCAGCCCCAGCATTTT	CASSPNGYDQPQHF
NA	TRBD2	TRBV7-3	TRBJ2-1	16	TGTGCCAGCAGCTTTGCGGGGGGGTATTTTTTGGATGAGCAGTTCTTC	CASSFAGGYFLDEQFF
many	TRBD2	TRBV7-6	TRBJ2-1	16	TGTGCCAGCAGCTTATTCGGGACTATAGGCTGGAATGAGCAGTTCTTC	CASSLFGTIGWNEQFF
NA	TRBD2	TRBV5-5	TRBJ2-5	16	TGTGCCAGCAGCTTGGCTGCGACTAGCGGAGTTGGGACCCAGTACTTC	CASSLAATSGVGTQYF
many	NA	TRBV12-3/TRBV12-4	TRBJ2-7	15	TGTGCCAGCAGTAAAGGACAGATCCACTTCTACGAGCAGTACTTC	CASSKGQIHFYEQYF
few	NA	TRBV7-8	TRBJ2-1	13	TGTGCCAGCAGCCCTAAGGGGTGGTATGAGCAGTTCTTC	CASSPKGWYEQFF
NA	TRBD2	TRBV6-1	TRBJ2-3	14	TGTGCCAGCAGCGCAAGCGGGGGGTATGGTACGCAGTATTTT	CASSASGGYGTQYF
few	TRBD2	TRBV7-2	TRBJ2-3	16	TGTGCCAGCAGCCTCCCCAGGGAGGGCGGCACAGATACGCAGTATTTT	CASSLPREGGTDTQYF
NA	TRBD2	TRBV7-2	TRBJ2-5	16	TGTGCCAGCAGCTTGAGACTAGCGGGAGTTCAAGAGACCCAGTACTTC	CASSLRLAGVQETQYF
few	NA	TRBV5-1	TRBJ2-3	16	TGCGCCAGCAGCTTGATACCCGGATCAGGAGCAGATACGCAGTATTTT	CASSLIPGSGADTQYF
few	TRBD2	TRBV12-3/TRBV12-4	TRBJ2-5	14	TGTGCCAGTGGGACTAGCGGGACTTCGGAGACCCAGTACTTC	CASGTSGTSETQYF
many	NA	TRBV6-6	TRBJ2-5	13	TGTGCCAGCAGGCTTACAGGGTCGGGGGCCCAGTACTTC	CASRLTGSGAQYF
NA	NA	TRBV5-1	TRBJ2-1	14	TGCGCCAGCAGCTTGGTGGGGGCCGTCAATGAGCAGTTCTTC	CASSLVGAVNEQFF
few	TRBD1	TRBV24-1	TRBJ2-7	15	TGTGCCACCAGTGAGGGCGGACAGGGCATCAACGAGCAGTACTTC	CATSEGGQGINEQYF
NA	NA	TRBV7-8	TRBJ2-5	16	TGTGCCAGCAGCTTAGCGAACAGGGCCCGAGGAGAGACCCAGTACTTC	CASSLANRARGETQYF
few	NA	TRBV20-1	TRBJ2-7	15	TGCAGTGCTCCGCTTGGCCGACTAGGCAAGGGCGAGCAGTACTTC	CSAPLGRLGKGEQYF
many	TRBD1	TRBV2	TRBJ1-2	13	TGTGCCAGCACGGCAGGGGGAGGCTATGGCTACACCTTC	CASTAGGGYGYTF
many	TRBD2	TRBV20-1	TRBJ2-1	17	TGCAGTGCTAGTTCGTGGACTAGCGCCCTTCTCTACAATGAGCAGTTCTTC	CSASSWTSALLYNEQFF
many	TRBD1	TRBV29-1	TRBJ2-6	16	TGCAGCGTCGCCCCACAGGGGGCAACTGGGGCCAACGTCCTGACTTTC	CSVAPQGATGANVLTF
NA	NA	TRBV5-6	TRBJ2-5	14	TGTGCCAGCGGGGGTTTCGCGGGAATAGAGACCCAGTACTTC	CASGGFAGIETQYF
NA	TRBD1	TRBV5-1	TRBJ1-4	14	TGCGCCAGCAGCAGGACAGGGGGCGGTGAAAAACTGTTTTTT	CASSRTGGGEKLFF
many	NA	TRBV12-3/TRBV12-4	TRBJ2-4	14	TGTGCCAGCAGTTTATGTTGGGGCTTCGTCAGGTCGTACTTC	CASSLCWGFVRSYF
NA	NA	TRBV4-2	TRBJ2-7	15	TGTGCCAGCAGCAGATCCACGGGAATCTCCTACGAGCAGTACTTC	CASSRSTGISYEQYF
NA	TRBD1	TRBV4-3	TRBJ2-7	18	TGCGCCAGCAGCCAAGGCCCCTCCGGGACAGGGGTAACCTACGAGCAGTACTTC	CASSQGPSGTGVTYEQYF
few	NA	TRBV12-3/TRBV12-4	TRBJ1-5	15	TGTGCCAGCAGCCCCAGGCCTCAGAGCAATCAGCCCCAGCATTTT	CASSPRPQSNQPQHF
many	TRBD1	TRBV12-3/TRBV12-4	TRBJ1-6	14	TGTGCCAGCAGTCCCGGGACAGGGACCTCACCCCTCCACTTT	CASSPGTGTSPLHF
few	NA	TRBV12-3/TRBV12-4	TRBJ2-3	15	TGTGCCAGCAGTTTAGCGCTGGGCCAGACAGATACGCAGTATTTT	CASSLALGQTDTQYF
NA	TRBD1	TRBV12-3/TRBV12-4	TRBJ2-3	15	TGTGCCAGCAGCCCCCGGGACAGTTACACAGATACGCAGTATTTT	CASSPRDSYTDTQYF
NA	TRBD2	TRBV7-3	TRBJ2-1	15	TGTGCCAGCAGACTAAGCGGGAGGGGGGACAATGAGCAGTTCTTC	CASRLSGRGDNEQFF
many	TRBD2	TRBV30	TRBJ2-3	17	TGTGCCTGGAGTCGTCTGGTACTAGCGGGGTACACAGATACGCAGTATTTT	CAWSRLVLAGYTDTQYF
many	NA	TRBV9	TRBJ1-1	12	TGTGCCAGCAGCGTAGAGGACACTGAAGCTTTCTTT	CASSVEDTEAFF